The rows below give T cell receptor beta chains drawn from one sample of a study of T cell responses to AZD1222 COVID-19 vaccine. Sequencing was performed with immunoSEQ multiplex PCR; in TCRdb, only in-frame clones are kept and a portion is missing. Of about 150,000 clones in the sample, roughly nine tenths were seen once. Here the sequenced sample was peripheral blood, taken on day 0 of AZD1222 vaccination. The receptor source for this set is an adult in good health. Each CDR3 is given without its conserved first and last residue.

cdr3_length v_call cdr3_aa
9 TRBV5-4 ASSLEREQF
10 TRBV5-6 ASSFVNSPLH
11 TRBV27 ASLSGASHTQY
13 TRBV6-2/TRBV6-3 ASSYERSHNQPQH
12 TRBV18 ASSPGTAGDEQY
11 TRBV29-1 SVEIPGGSEQY
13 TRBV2 ASSRDSRANQPQH
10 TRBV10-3 AISERLDGYT
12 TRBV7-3 ASSPGTASTEAF
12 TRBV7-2 ASSLGGLNEKLF
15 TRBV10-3 ATFREERATSGNTIY
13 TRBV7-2 ASSLDLGLAEKLF
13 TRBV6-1 ASSELDRLNQPQH
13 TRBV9 ASSVVLGANTEAF
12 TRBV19 ASSTGTGGYGYT
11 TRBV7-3 ASSAAQGTEAF
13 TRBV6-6 ASSLVAGNTGELF
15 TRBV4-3 ASSQAFGGGTYNEQF
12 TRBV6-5 ASSYGRQNYGYT
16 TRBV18 ASSLPGANFPTTGELF
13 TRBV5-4 ASSAAGTGSYEQY
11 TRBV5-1 ASSVTVGNEQF
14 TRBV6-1 ASSEAGRANNSPLH
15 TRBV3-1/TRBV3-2 ASSQERVGRGADTQY
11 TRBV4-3 ASSQDQAYEQY
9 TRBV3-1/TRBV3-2 ASSQDTGCF
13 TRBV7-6 ASRPQTGGGSPLH
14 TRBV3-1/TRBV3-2 ASSPMGLAGTGELF
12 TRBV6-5 ASRTGDRYNEQF
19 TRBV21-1 ASSKGCPPRDRAPSNQPQH
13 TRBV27 ASSPMTGPNSPLH
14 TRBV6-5 ASSYTPSAGNQPQH
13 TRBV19 ASRDRTYSNQPQH
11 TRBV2 ASSASGQETQY
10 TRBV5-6 ASSPGGTEAF